This T cell receptor beta chain appears in the sequencing data of a study of cytomegalovirus exposure and HLA in healthy donors. With 4 bases clipped from V and 8 bases from J, the junction kept 11 bases outside the gene matches. The CDR3 sequence is 14 residues long. Germline-derived CDR1 and CDR2 are SGHKS and YYEKEE (reference sequence). This clone was recorded only once. The PCR was carried out with 60 Vbeta primers and 13 Jbeta primers. Generated by immunoSEQ multiplex PCR, the TCRdb table keeps only in-frame clones and is missing some. The sample lists some 200,000 clones, roughly 84% occurring once.

Sequencing used PBMCs. This chain uses TRBV5-5 with TRBJ1-2; TRBD1 matches 7 bases. The TCR sequence derives from a woman in her forties or fifties in good health and CMV-seropositive. The DNA of the CDR3 is TGTGCCAGCAGCATGACAGGGTATCTGCGGGGCTACACCTTC. This codes for CASSMTGYLRGYTF. The whole variable domain, remainder taken from reference TRBV5-5 and TRBJ1-2, is DAGVTQSPTHLIKTRGQQVTLRCSPISGHKSVSWYQQVLGQGPQFIFQYYEKEERGRGNFPDRFSARQFPNYSSELNVNALLLGDSALYLCASSMTGYLRGYTFGSGTRLTVV.